This is a list of T cell receptor beta chains from one sample in a study of blood T cell repertoires in COVID-19. Clones were read by immunoSEQ multiplex PCR, and TCRdb kept only the in-frame ones, dropping some. The repertoire has hundreds of thousands of clones, 85% to 90% of them found once; the top ten carry around 1%. The sequencing sample was made of PBMCs or T cells enriched from blood (not recorded which). The receptors shown here come from a man younger than 30 who had recovered from COVID-19. Both conserved end residues are part of each CDR3.

J gene: TRBJ1-6
V gene: TRBV7-9
CDR3 protein: CASSLSEGAWDNSPLHF

J gene: TRBJ2-1
V gene: TRBV20-1
CDR3 protein: CSASGLGTSGMRGNEQFF

J gene: TRBJ2-7
V gene: TRBV27
CDR3 protein: CASSPAGSPLYEQYF

J gene: TRBJ2-3
V gene: TRBV5-1
CDR3 protein: CASSSTPGQAFTDTQYF

J gene: TRBJ2-2
V gene: TRBV7-3
CDR3 protein: CASSSGPSRGGELFF

J gene: TRBJ2-3
V gene: TRBV25-1
CDR3 protein: CASSDPRGADTQYF

J gene: TRBJ1-5
V gene: TRBV7-9
CDR3 protein: CASSKGHRNQPQHF

J gene: TRBJ2-1
V gene: TRBV7-9
CDR3 protein: CASSERRDKDNEQFF

J gene: TRBJ1-5
V gene: TRBV24-1
CDR3 protein: CATSDFWQNSNQPQHF

J gene: TRBJ2-3
V gene: TRBV3-1/TRBV3-2
CDR3 protein: CASSQVRTGPPDTQYF

J gene: TRBJ2-2
V gene: TRBV3-1/TRBV3-2
CDR3 protein: CASSLRTGMNTGELFF

J gene: TRBJ1-2
V gene: TRBV27
CDR3 protein: CASKGQGQFQNYGYTF

J gene: TRBJ2-1
V gene: TRBV3-1/TRBV3-2
CDR3 protein: CASSPTLAGNLNEQFF

J gene: TRBJ1-6
V gene: TRBV5-8
CDR3 protein: CASSLIWPGLDSPLHF

J gene: TRBJ2-1
V gene: TRBV30
CDR3 protein: CAWRDPGALYNEQFF

J gene: TRBJ1-1
V gene: TRBV29-1
CDR3 protein: CSLTYGLENTEAFF

J gene: TRBJ1-2
V gene: TRBV3-1/TRBV3-2
CDR3 protein: CASQGNYGYTF

J gene: TRBJ1-1
V gene: TRBV5-1
CDR3 protein: CASSLAGQGALSMNTEAFF

J gene: TRBJ2-7
V gene: TRBV28
CDR3 protein: CASSFKLAGEAMTYEQYF

J gene: TRBJ1-1
V gene: TRBV5-1
CDR3 protein: CASSLGTVNTEAFF

J gene: TRBJ2-7
V gene: TRBV29-1
CDR3 protein: CSVEDSREGQYF

J gene: TRBJ2-7
V gene: TRBV4-2
CDR3 protein: CASSPDVGGGAYEQYF

J gene: TRBJ2-2
V gene: TRBV5-1
CDR3 protein: CASSHWGGWEELFF

J gene: TRBJ2-3
V gene: TRBV9
CDR3 protein: CASSVLSGVGDTQYF

J gene: TRBJ1-2
V gene: TRBV28
CDR3 protein: CASSLPGGALGYTF

J gene: TRBJ2-1
V gene: TRBV18
CDR3 protein: CASSPPNRGLSYNEQFF

J gene: TRBJ1-3
V gene: TRBV9
CDR3 protein: CASSVLGGSSGNTIYF

J gene: TRBJ1-3
V gene: TRBV14
CDR3 protein: CASSSVYRGALLGNTIYF

J gene: TRBJ1-4
V gene: TRBV19
CDR3 protein: CASSIMEGEKLFF

J gene: TRBJ2-1
V gene: TRBV28
CDR3 protein: CASSWVGLGYNEQFF

J gene: TRBJ2-7
V gene: TRBV18
CDR3 protein: CASSPPGTLSYEQYF

J gene: TRBJ2-2
V gene: TRBV21-1
CDR3 protein: CASSARRTGEGTGELFF

J gene: TRBJ2-2
V gene: TRBV7-9
CDR3 protein: CASSHPAGGGQNTGELFF

J gene: TRBJ2-7
V gene: TRBV10-3
CDR3 protein: CAIRSPGGTTTYEQYF

J gene: TRBJ2-1
V gene: TRBV5-6
CDR3 protein: CASSLAASGRRAEQFF

J gene: TRBJ1-6
V gene: TRBV7-9
CDR3 protein: CASSGPGQLNSPLHF

J gene: TRBJ1-5
V gene: TRBV10-3
CDR3 protein: CAISESQGDQPQHF